This T cell receptor (beta chain) was found in a study of human T cells and chemical hapten exposure. Looking at the study overall: Small pooled library volume differences mainly caused per-sample TCR yield variation.

Individual cDNA molecules (in the library) carried attached unique molecular identifiers. In the authors' workflow: Sample TCR counts, which ranged from about 20,000 to 690,600, had a median of roughly 99,000. Each CDR3 protein gets one entry after TCRdb re-called the RACE reads with MiXCR. For this entry, the V and J calls and clone size follow TCRdb and not the study's own pipeline. The data contain around 70,000 distinct CDR3 sequences, approximately 6.5% of them singletons. There are many counts of this clonotype. Specified time point: healthy volunteer bleed at 6 weeks. Unfractionated whole blood was the source from which total RNA was extracted. The sequence came from a female donor in good health. Some clones in this sample may be carry-over from other donors' samples. The specimen sequenced was whole blood.

This CDR3 is CASSLPGELFF. The CDR3 coding sequence is TGTGCCAGCAGCTTACCCGGGGAGCTGTTTTTT. The V call is TRBV11-2, the J call TRBJ2-2, with D unresolved. The CDR3 is made up of 11 amino acids. With 2 bases removed from V and 6 bases from J, the gap between germline ends came to 1 base. In germline, CDR1 is SGHAT, CDR2 FQNNGV.